Detailed here is one TCR beta chain. These data are taken from a study of OX40 agonist ivuxolimab in advanced cancers. TCRdb's table, derived via immunoSEQ multiplex PCR, lists solely in-frame clones and lacks some. This table holds about 71,000 clones, more than 80% found once. The origin of this receptor is an adult with an advanced solid tumor such as melanoma, head and neck, liver or kidney cancer. The sequenced sample was CD4+ or CD8+ T cells sorted from blood, obtained in a trial of the OX40 agonist ivuxolimab.

DNA of the CDR3: TGCGCCAGCAGCCAGGTACCGGGACCCAGCTCCTACAATGAGCAGTTCTTC. Translated, it gives CASSQVPGPSSYNEQFF. This chain links TRBV4-1 with TRBJ2-1; tentatively, D is TRBD1 or TRBD2 (5 bases each). Trimming stripped 3 bases from V and 0 bases from J, with 15 bases between. The CDR3 is 17 residues long. Germline CDR1 and CDR2: MGHRA and YSYEKL.